These T cell receptor beta chains were read from a single sample in a study of CD8 T cells in Susac syndrome. From the immunoSEQ multiplex PCR reads, TCRdb called clonotypes with MiXCR, one entry per CDR3 protein. Among about 190,000 distinct CDR3 sequences listed, 90% to 95% were seen once. The specimen sequenced was CD4+ T cells from PBMCs. These TCRs come from a human donor with Susac syndrome. Both conserved end residues are part of each CDR3. Each record gives: V gene, D gene, clone size, J gene, CDR3 DNA, CDR3 protein. The D gene is left open where the match is weak. Expanded clones are given a class, and other clones once, few, many or no size at all.

V gene: TRBV12-5; D gene: -; clone size: -; J gene: TRBJ2-3; CDR3 DNA: TGTGCTAGTGGTTCGGGTTGGGGTAGCACAGATACGCAGTATTTT; CDR3 protein: CASGSGWGSTDTQYF
V gene: TRBV6-6; D gene: -; clone size: once; J gene: TRBJ2-7; CDR3 DNA: TGTGCCAGCAGTTACTCGCCAGGGGCAAACGAGCAGTACTTC; CDR3 protein: CASSYSPGANEQYF
V gene: TRBV4-1; D gene: TRBD2; clone size: -; J gene: TRBJ2-1; CDR3 DNA: TGCGCCAGCAGCCAAGATAGGTCAGCGGGAGGTCATAGCTCCTACAATGAGCAGTTCTTC; CDR3 protein: CASSQDRSAGGHSSYNEQFF
V gene: TRBV20-1; D gene: -; clone size: -; J gene: TRBJ1-4; CDR3 DNA: TGCAGTGCTAGAGATCATACCAGGGCGGCTGAAAAACTGTTTTTT; CDR3 protein: CSARDHTRAAEKLFF
V gene: TRBV19; D gene: -; clone size: -; J gene: TRBJ1-2; CDR3 DNA: TGTGCCAGTAAGGACAGCTTGGGGATGAACTATGGCTACACCTTC; CDR3 protein: CASKDSLGMNYGYTF
V gene: TRBV20-1; D gene: -; clone size: -; J gene: TRBJ2-7; CDR3 DNA: TGCAGTGCTAGTCGCCTGGTTAACCCCACGGCAGGCGAGCAGTACTTC; CDR3 protein: CSASRLVNPTAGEQYF
V gene: TRBV9; D gene: -; clone size: -; J gene: TRBJ2-1; CDR3 DNA: TGTGCCAGCAGCGTAGTTAGCTCCTACAATGAGCAGTTCTTC; CDR3 protein: CASSVVSSYNEQFF
V gene: TRBV10-3; D gene: TRBD1; clone size: -; J gene: TRBJ1-5; CDR3 DNA: TGTGCCATCAGTGGAGACAGGGGGGGTCAGCCCCAGCATTTT; CDR3 protein: CAISGDRGGQPQHF
V gene: TRBV12-3/TRBV12-4; D gene: TRBD2; clone size: -; J gene: TRBJ2-5; CDR3 DNA: TGTGCCAGCAGTAGAAGCGGGGTCCAAGAGACCCAGTACTTC; CDR3 protein: CASSRSGVQETQYF
V gene: TRBV10-3; D gene: -; clone size: -; J gene: TRBJ2-5; CDR3 DNA: TGTGCCATCAGTGAAGAAGAGACCCAGTACTTC; CDR3 protein: CAISEEETQYF
V gene: TRBV20-1; D gene: -; clone size: -; J gene: TRBJ2-5; CDR3 DNA: TGCAGTGCTAGTTACGACTCTCAAGAGACCCAGTACTTC; CDR3 protein: CSASYDSQETQYF
V gene: TRBV9; D gene: TRBD2; clone size: -; J gene: TRBJ2-2; CDR3 DNA: TGTGCCAGCAGCGCACAGAGGTCGGGACTAGCGGGGGGGCATGACACCGGGGAGCTGTTTTTT; CDR3 protein: CASSAQRSGLAGGHDTGELFF
V gene: TRBV12-3/TRBV12-4; D gene: -; clone size: -; J gene: TRBJ2-2; CDR3 DNA: TGTGCCAGCAGCAACTACAGGGTTTCCCCGGGCACCGGGGAGCTGTTTTTT; CDR3 protein: CASSNYRVSPGTGELFF
V gene: TRBV28; D gene: -; clone size: -; J gene: TRBJ1-2; CDR3 DNA: TGTGCCAGCAGTTTAACCGACCTTAAGGCTGGCTACACCTTC; CDR3 protein: CASSLTDLKAGYTF
V gene: TRBV6-1; D gene: -; clone size: few; J gene: TRBJ1-1; CDR3 DNA: TGTGCCAGCAGTGAACTGGGCTATCGGACTGAAGCTTTCTTT; CDR3 protein: CASSELGYRTEAFF
V gene: TRBV9; D gene: TRBD2; clone size: once; J gene: TRBJ2-5; CDR3 DNA: TGTGCCAGCAGTTACGGACTAGCGTACCAAGAGACCCAGTACTTC; CDR3 protein: CASSYGLAYQETQYF
V gene: TRBV3-1; D gene: -; clone size: -; J gene: TRBJ1-2; CDR3 DNA: TGTGCCAGCAGCCAAGAATTCACAACCTATGGCTACACCTTC; CDR3 protein: CASSQEFTTYGYTF